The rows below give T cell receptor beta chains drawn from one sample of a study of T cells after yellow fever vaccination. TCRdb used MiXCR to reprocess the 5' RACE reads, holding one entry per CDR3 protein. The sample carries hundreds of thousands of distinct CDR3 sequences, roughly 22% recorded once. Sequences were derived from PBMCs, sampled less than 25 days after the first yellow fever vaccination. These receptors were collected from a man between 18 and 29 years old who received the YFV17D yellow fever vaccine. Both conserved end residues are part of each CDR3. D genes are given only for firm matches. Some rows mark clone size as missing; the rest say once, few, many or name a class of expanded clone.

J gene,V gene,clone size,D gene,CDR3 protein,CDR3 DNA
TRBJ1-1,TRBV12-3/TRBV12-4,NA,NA,CASAESAGVTEAFF,TGTGCCAGTGCCGAAAGTGCGGGGGTTACTGAAGCTTTCTTT
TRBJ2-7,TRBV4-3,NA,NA,CASSQAQGRYEQYF,TGCGCCAGCAGCCAAGCGCAGGGCCGTTACGAGCAGTACTTC
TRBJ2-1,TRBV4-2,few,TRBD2,CASSHPGLDNEQFF,TGTGCCAGCAGCCACCCGGGACTAGACAATGAGCAGTTCTTC
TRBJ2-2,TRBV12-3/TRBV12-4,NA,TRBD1,CASGGTGRSNGELFF,TGTGCCAGCGGGGGGACAGGGCGCTCTAACGGGGAGCTGTTTTTT
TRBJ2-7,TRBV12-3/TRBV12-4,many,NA,CASSFSSHTSYEQYF,TGTGCCAGCAGTTTTTCCAGCCACACATCCTACGAGCAGTACTTC
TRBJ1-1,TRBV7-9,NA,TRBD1,CASSPRGQVMNTEAFF,TGTGCCAGCAGCCCGAGAGGACAGGTTATGAACACTGAAGCTTTCTTT
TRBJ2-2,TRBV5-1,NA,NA,CASSKTGGELFF,TGCGCCAGCAGCAAGACTGGCGGGGAGCTGTTTTTT
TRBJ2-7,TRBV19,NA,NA,CASSLLRWSEQYF,TGTGCCAGTAGCCTCCTTAGATGGTCGGAGCAGTACTTC
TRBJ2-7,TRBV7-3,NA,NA,CASNPQGGGEEQYF,TGTGCCAGCAACCCCCAGGGGGGTGGAGAGGAGCAGTACTTC
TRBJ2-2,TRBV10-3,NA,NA,CAIRAGAGSGELFF,TGTGCCATCAGGGCCGGGGCAGGGAGCGGGGAGCTGTTTTTT
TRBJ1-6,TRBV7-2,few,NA,CASSSPSTGKRNSPLHF,TGTGCCAGCAGCTCCCCCAGTACGGGGAAACGTAATTCACCCCTCCACTTT
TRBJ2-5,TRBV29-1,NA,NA,CSAAMGGRKETQYF,TGCAGCGCCGCCATGGGGGGGCGAAAAGAGACCCAGTACTTC
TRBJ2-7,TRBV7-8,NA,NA,CASSLGDSPSYEQYF,TGTGCCAGCAGCTTAGGGGACTCCCCGTCCTACGAGCAGTACTTC
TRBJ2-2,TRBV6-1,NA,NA,CAIRGGGRTGELFF,TGTGCCATAAGAGGGGGGGGCCGAACCGGGGAGCTGTTTTTT
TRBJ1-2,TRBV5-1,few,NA,CASSVGTNPNYGYTF,TGCGCCAGCAGCGTAGGGACAAACCCTAACTATGGCTACACCTTC
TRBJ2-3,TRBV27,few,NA,CASSRYGEDTQYF,TGTGCCAGCAGTCGGTATGGTGAAGATACGCAGTATTTT
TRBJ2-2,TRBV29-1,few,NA,CSVERARTGELFF,TGCAGCGTTGAGCGCGCAAGAACCGGGGAGCTGTTTTTT
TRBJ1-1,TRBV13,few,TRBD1,CASSWGQGRDTEAFF,TGTGCCAGCAGCTGGGGACAGGGGAGGGACACTGAAGCTTTCTTT
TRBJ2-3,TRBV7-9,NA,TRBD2,CASRADGTSDYF,TGTGCCAGCAGGGCGGACGGGACTAGTGACTATTTT
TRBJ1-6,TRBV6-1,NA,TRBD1,CASINRGNPSPLHF,TGTGCCAGTATCAACAGGGGGAACCCATCACCCCTCCACTTT
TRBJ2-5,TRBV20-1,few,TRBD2,CSARETGTSLQTQYF,TGCAGTGCTAGAGAAACCGGGACTAGCCTGCAGACCCAGTACTTC
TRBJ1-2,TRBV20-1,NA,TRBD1,CSANSGGALDGYTF,TGCAGTGCCAACTCAGGGGGCGCTTTAGATGGCTACACCTTC
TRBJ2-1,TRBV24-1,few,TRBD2,CATSEVGGYYNEQFF,TGTGCCACCAGTGAAGTCGGGGGGTACTACAATGAGCAGTTCTTC
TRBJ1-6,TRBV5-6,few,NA,CASSFPGGIDSPLHF,TGTGCCAGCAGCTTTCCGGGGGGGATAGATTCACCCCTCCACTTT
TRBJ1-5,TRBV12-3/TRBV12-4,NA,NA,CASSLGLGQHF,TGTGCCAGCAGTTTAGGCCTTGGACAGCATTTT
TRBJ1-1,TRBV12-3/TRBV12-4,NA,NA,CASSTSLLEAFF,TGTGCCAGCAGTACCAGCCTTCTTGAAGCTTTCTTT
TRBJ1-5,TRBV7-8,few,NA,CASTPRGGSYQPQHF,TGTGCCAGCACCCCGCGTGGGGGTTCCTATCAGCCCCAGCATTTT
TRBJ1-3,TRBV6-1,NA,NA,CASSAGTSSSGNTIYF,TGTGCCAGCAGTGCCGGGACGTCCAGTTCCGGAAACACCATATATTTT
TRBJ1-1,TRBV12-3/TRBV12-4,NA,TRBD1,CASSSNRDRRAFF,TGTGCCAGCAGTTCGAACCGGGACAGGAGAGCTTTCTTT
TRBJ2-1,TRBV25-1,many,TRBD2,CASSESLAGHPNEQFF,TGTGCCAGCAGTGAGAGTCTAGCGGGGCACCCCAATGAGCAGTTCTTC
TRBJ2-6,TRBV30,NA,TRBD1,CAGPGQGGGGANVLTF,TGTGCCGGTCCGGGACAGGGGGGAGGTGGGGCCAACGTCCTGACTTTC
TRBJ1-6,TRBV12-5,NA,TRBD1,CASGWGTANSPLHF,TGTGCTAGTGGTTGGGGGACAGCTAATTCACCCCTCCACTTT
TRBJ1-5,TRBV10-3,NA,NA,CAISESRGSIGNQPQHF,TGTGCCATCAGTGAGTCGAGAGGTTCCATCGGCAATCAGCCCCAGCATTTT
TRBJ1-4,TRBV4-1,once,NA,CASSQDAAPRGENEKLFF,TGCGCCAGCAGCCAGGATGCCGCGCCAAGGGGGGAGAATGAAAAACTGTTTTTT
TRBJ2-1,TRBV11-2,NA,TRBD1,CASSARTGVAYNEQFF,TGTGCCAGCAGCGCCCGGACAGGGGTCGCCTACAATGAGCAGTTCTTC
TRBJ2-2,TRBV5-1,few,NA,CASSPDAVFTGELFF,TGCGCCAGCAGCCCAGACGCAGTCTTCACCGGGGAGCTGTTTTTT
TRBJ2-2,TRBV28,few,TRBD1,CASSSYGTGGGTGELFF,TGTGCCAGCAGTTCGTACGGGACAGGGGGAGGCACCGGGGAGCTGTTTTTT
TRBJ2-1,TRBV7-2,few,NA,CASTPGGTGNYNEQFF,TGTGCCAGCACCCCGGGGGGGACAGGGAACTACAATGAGCAGTTCTTC
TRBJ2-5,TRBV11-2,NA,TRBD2,CASSMSFSPPRLAGEETQYF,TGTGCCAGCAGCATGTCCTTTTCCCCCCCCCGACTAGCGGGGGAGGAGACCCAGTACTTC
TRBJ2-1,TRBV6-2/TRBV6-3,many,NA,CASSYYGSYNEQFF,TGTGCCAGCAGTTACTACGGGAGCTACAATGAGCAGTTCTTC
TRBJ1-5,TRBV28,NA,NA,CASSYLNIARLHF,TGTGCCAGCAGTTACCTAAACATTGCGAGATTGCATTTT
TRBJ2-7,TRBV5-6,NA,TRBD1,CATERWGTAYEQYF,TGTGCCACCGAAAGATGGGGGACAGCCTACGAGCAGTACTTC
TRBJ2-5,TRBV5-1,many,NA,CARAETETQYF,TGCGCCAGGGCCGAGACGGAGACCCAGTACTTC
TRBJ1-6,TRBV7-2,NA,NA,CASSLGGVPPLHF,TGTGCCAGCAGCTTAGGGGGAGTGCCTCCCCTCCACTTT
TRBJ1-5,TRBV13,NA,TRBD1,CASSFRTGGNQPQHF,TGTGCCAGCAGCTTTAGGACAGGGGGCAATCAGCCCCAGCATTTT